Below, 27 T cell receptor beta chains from the same sample are listed, as sequenced in a study of blood T cell repertoires in COVID-19. Assay: immunoSEQ multiplex PCR; the TCRdb copy retains only in-frame clones and omits some. The table includes approximately 300,000 clones, 90% to 95% detected once. Material: PBMCs or T cells enriched from blood (not recorded which). Receptors were obtained from a woman aged 25 to 39 who had been exposed to COVID-19.

The V gene is TRBV10-3, the J gene TRBJ1-1; 8 bases agree with TRBD1. Germline V lookup: CDR1 ENHRY, CDR2 SYGVKD. Trimming removed 7 bases from V and 5 bases from J; junction bases left unmatched: 9. The CDR3 extends over 14 amino acids. CDR3 loop: CAIMGSGGPTEAFF. The CDR3 nucleotides are TGTGCCATCATGGGGTCAGGGGGCCCGACTGAAGCTTTCTTT.

The V and J genes are TRBV4-1 and TRBJ2-5; no reliable D call. From germline, CDR1 is MGHRA and CDR2 YSYEKL. The CDR3 sequence is 13 residues long. V was trimmed by 1 base and J by 5 bases, leaving 8 bases between them. In nucleotides, the CDR3 is TGCGCCAGCAGCCAAGTCGTTTCGGAGACCCAGTACTTC. It yields the protein CASSQVVSETQYF.

As DNA, the CDR3 is TGTGCCATCAGTGGCGAGGGGGATCAGCCCCAGCATTTT. Its translation: CAISGEGDQPQHF. This chain links TRBV10-3 with TRBJ1-5; TRBD1 is a possible D gene (6 bases). This CDR3 has 13 amino acids. Per the germline V gene, CDR1 is ENHRY and CDR2 is SYGVKD. Trimming took 4 bases from V and 5 from J, leaving 9 bases between them.

This rearrangement joins TRBV7-2 to TRBJ1-2; possibly TRBD1 for D (6 bases). The CDR3 sequence is 14 residues long. The V and J ends lost 5 bases and 4 bases respectively, with 14 bases between them. Per the germline V gene, CDR1 is SGHTA and CDR2 is FQGNSA. The CDR3 sequence: CASSPSGTSYGYTF. In DNA, the CDR3 is TGTGCCAGCAGCCCTAGTGGGACATCCTATGGCTACACCTTC.

The chain is built from TRBV2 and TRBJ2-3; 12 bases are a match to TRBD2. The CDR3 runs 17 residues. Looked up from germline, CDR1 is SNHLY and CDR2 is FYNNEI. V dropped 7 bases and J dropped 0; count of bases not matched to a gene: 8. CDR3 residues: CASTQLAGGTSTDTQYF. The CDR3 DNA reads as TGTGCCAGCACTCAACTAGCGGGGGGCACTAGCACAGATACGCAGTATTTT.

This chain uses TRBV18 with TRBJ2-1; 9 bases align to TRBD1. The CDR3 extends over 15 amino acids. Germline V gene sequence: CDR1 KGHSH, CDR2 LQKENI. The V gene end was trimmed by 0 bases and the J gene end by 4 bases; junction bases not matched to a gene: 1. The CDR3 nucleotides are TGTGCCAGCTCACCACCGGGACAGGGTTACAATGAGCAGTTCTTC. This gives the protein CASSPPGQGYNEQFF.

V usage is TRBV7-2 and J usage is TRBJ2-3; 9 bases are shared with TRBD2. The CDR3 is 16 amino acids. V trimming: 5 bases; J trimming: 7 bases; junction bases outside the gene matches: 13. The germline V gene has CDR1 SGHTA and CDR2 FQGNSA. CDR3 DNA: TGTGCCAGCAGCGCCTTAGCGGGGGCTCCCTCCCATACGCAGTATTTT. This codes for CASSALAGAPSHTQYF.

The J gene is TRBJ2-3, the V gene TRBV19; no reliable D call. With 3 bases removed from V and 3 bases from J, the gap between germline ends came to 7 bases. The CDR3 totals 13 residues. Germline assignment: CDR1 LNHDA and CDR2 SQIVND (reference sequence). The CDR3 nucleotides read TGTGCCAGTAGTATCGACGGGACAGATACGCAGTATTTT. Protein: CASSIDGTDTQYF.

The chain joins TRBV19 to TRBJ1-2; possibly TRBD1 for D (6 bases). CDR1 is LNHDA, CDR2 SQIVND, per germline (reference sequence). Trimming stripped 4 bases from V and 6 bases from J, with 12 bases between. CDR3 length: 13 amino acids. The CDR3 is CASSKQGQDGYTF. CDR3 DNA: TGTGCCAGTAGTAAACAGGGTCAGGATGGCTACACCTTC.

Notes on this clone: This sample includes further DNA sequences coding for the same CDR3. This chain joins TRBV3-1 (or the pseudogene TRBV3-2) and TRBJ1-2; possible D gene TRBD1, 5 bases. V was trimmed by 2 bases and J by 2 bases, leaving 6 bases between them. The CDR3 sequence is 13 residues long. CDR1 and CDR2 (germline): LGHDT, YNNKEL (reference sequence). CDR3 protein: CASSQQGNYGYTF. Written as DNA, the CDR3 is TGTGCCAGCAGCCAACAGGGAAACTATGGCTACACCTTC.

V usage is TRBV2 and J usage is TRBJ2-1, with D perhaps matching TRBD2 (6 bases). Germline CDR1 is SNHLY and CDR2 is FYNNEI. The CDR3 sequence is 14 residues long. V was shortened by 4 bases and J by 0 bases, with 7 bases between the two germline ends. CDR3 in amino acids: CASSAGSSYNEQFF. DNA of the CDR3: TGTGCCAGCAGTGCCGGGAGCTCCTACAATGAGCAGTTCTTC.

This clone occurred a few times. The J gene is TRBJ1-4, the V gene TRBV3-1 (or the pseudogene TRBV3-2); D remains ambiguous. Germline V gene sequence: CDR1 LGHDT, CDR2 YNNKEL (reference sequence). The CDR3 contains 21 residues. V shed 2 bases and J shed 5 bases, with 30 bases lying between them. The CDR3 nucleotides read TGTGCCAGCAGCCAAAACTCCTCTCCGAGGGTGTTTTATAATGCGAATGAAAAACTGTTTTTT. It is translated as CASSQNSSPRVFYNANEKLFF.

This clone was seen more than once but under ten times. V is TRBV4-1 and J is TRBJ2-5, with a weak D call TRBD2 (5 bases). The V gene lost 1 base and the J gene lost 5 bases, with 11 bases spanning the gap. CDR1 is MGHRA and CDR2 is YSYEKL in the germline V gene. There are 14 residues in the CDR3. The CDR3 nucleotides are TGCGCCAGCAGCCAAGTGGGCGGGTACGAGACCCAGTACTTC. Amino acids: CASSQVGGYETQYF.

The CDR3 region has the DNA TGTGCCAGCGGGGACAGGCGCTTACGGAATGAGCAGTTCTTC. Translating it yields CASGDRRLRNEQFF. The chain employs TRBV7-9 and TRBJ2-1; 8 bases are a match to TRBD1. The germline CDR1 and CDR2 sequences are SEHNR and FQNEAQ (reference sequence). V lost 8 bases, J lost 7 bases, and 10 bases stayed unmatched. CDR3 length equals 14 residues.

This chain joins TRBV11-2 and TRBJ2-5; D is unclear. Germline CDR1 reads SGHAT; CDR2 reads FQNNGV. V was shortened by 0 bases and J by 3 bases, with 5 bases between the two germline ends. This CDR3 is 13 amino acids long. The CDR3 region is CASSLDGEETQYF. DNA of the CDR3: TGTGCCAGCAGCTTAGATGGAGAAGAGACCCAGTACTTC.

This chain connects TRBV4-1 to TRBJ2-4; the match to TRBD1 covers 9 bases. Looked up from germline, CDR1 is MGHRA and CDR2 is YSYEKL. This CDR3 has 16 residues. The ends lost 0 bases at V and 8 bases at J; junction bases unmatched: 8. The CDR3 region is CASSQEAGTGLDIQYF. DNA for the CDR3: TGCGCCAGCAGCCAAGAAGCCGGGACAGGGTTGGACATTCAGTACTTC.

The chain uses TRBV5-1 and TRBJ2-3; TRBD2 aligns across 9 bases. Germline CDR1 and CDR2: SGHRS and YFSETQ. Trimming removed 0 bases from V and 3 bases from J; junction bases left unmatched: 8. This CDR3 spans 17 amino acids. CDR3 sequence: CASSLVPRGGRTDTQYF. As DNA, the CDR3 is TGCGCCAGCAGCTTGGTCCCGCGGGGGGGCCGTACAGATACGCAGTATTTT.

This clone showed up just a few times. The J gene is TRBJ1-2, the V gene TRBV5-1; D call uncertain. This CDR3 comprises 13 residues. V was clipped by 2 bases and J by 3 bases, with 8 bases between them. Germline assignment: CDR1 SGHRS and CDR2 YFSETQ. The CDR3 DNA sequence: TGCGCCAGCAGCTTTGAGGCGGACTATGGCTACACCTTC. Amino acid sequence: CASSFEADYGYTF.

This clone appeared once. V usage is TRBV5-6 and J usage is TRBJ2-7; a possible D gene is TRBD2 (6 bases). CDR3 length equals 16 residues. V dropped 0 bases and J dropped 0 bases, with 13 bases sitting between them. CDR1 is SGHDT and CDR2 is YYEEEE in the germline V gene. This CDR3 is CASSLVGGVSSYEQYF. The DNA of the CDR3 is TGTGCCAGCAGCTTGGTCGGCGGGGTTTCCTCCTACGAGCAGTACTTC. The whole variable domain, filled in from reference TRBV5-6 and TRBJ2-7, reads DAGVTQSPTHLIKTRGQQVTLRCSPKSGHDTVSWYQQALGQGPQFIFQYYEEEERQRGNFPDRFSGHQFPNYSSELNVNALLLGDSALYLCASSLVGGVSSYEQYFGPGTRLTVT.

This rearrangement joins TRBV7-6 to TRBJ2-1; 8 nucleotides agree with TRBD2. Trimming cost V 5 bases and J 5 bases; bases outside gene matches: 11. This CDR3 comprises 16 residues. The V gene's germline CDR1 is SGHVS and CDR2 FNYEAQ. CDR3 in DNA: TGTGCCAGCAGCCCCTACCCGGGGGGGACCAACAATGAGCAGTTCTTC. The encoded protein is CASSPYPGGTNNEQFF.

Worth noting for this clone: At the DNA level, this CDR3 is encoded by other sequences in the same sample as well. This rearrangement joins TRBV7-2 to TRBJ2-3, with 9 bases matching TRBD1. CDR1 is SGHTA and CDR2 is FQGNSA in the germline V gene. CDR3 length: 15 amino acids. V shed 4 bases and J 1 base; nucleotides not matched to a gene: 3. The DNA of the CDR3 is TGTGCCAGCAGCTCCAGGACAGGGGGCACAGATACGCAGTATTTT. Protein sequence: CASSSRTGGTDTQYF.

V is TRBV29-1 and J is TRBJ1-2; TRBD1 agrees at 10 bases. Unmatched junction bases numbered 8, after V lost 6 bases and J lost 4 bases. The CDR3 is 14 residues long. The germline V gene has CDR1 SQVTM and CDR2 ANQGSEA. The CDR3 here is CSVVDRGLGYGYTF. DNA of the CDR3: TGCAGCGTGGTCGACAGGGGGCTTGGCTATGGCTACACCTTC.

The chain recombines TRBV7-9 with TRBJ2-1, with a possible D match to TRBD1 (5 bases). CDR3 length equals 12 residues. Germline CDR1 and CDR2: SEHNR and FQNEAQ (reference sequence). Trimming removed 2 bases at V and 10 bases at J, with 9 bases between. The CDR3 here is CASSLSGFEQFF. The CDR3 nucleotides are TGTGCCAGCAGCTTATCAGGGTTCGAGCAGTTCTTC.

The rearrangement joins TRBV5-1 to TRBJ2-1, with 9 bases matching TRBD2. With V trimmed by 4 bases and J by 5 bases, 7 bases remained unmatched. Looked up from germline, CDR1 is SGHRS and CDR2 is YFSETQ. This CDR3 contains 15 residues. DNA of the CDR3: TGCGCCAGCAGCCTAGCGGGGAGTGTTAACAATGAGCAGTTCTTC. This sequence encodes CASSLAGSVNNEQFF.

J is TRBJ2-7 and V is TRBV5-6; 7 nucleotides agree with TRBD2. CDR3 length: 17 residues. Looked up from germline, CDR1 is SGHDT and CDR2 is YYEEEE. With 0 bases clipped from V and 5 bases from J, the junction kept 14 bases outside the gene matches. DNA for the CDR3: TGTGCCAGCAGCTTGGTAGGCGGGAGTCACCGTGCGGACGAGCAGTACTTC. It codes for CASSLVGGSHRADEQYF. Drawing the rest from reference TRBV5-6 and TRBJ2-7, the complete variable domain is DAGVTQSPTHLIKTRGQQVTLRCSPKSGHDTVSWYQQALGQGPQFIFQYYEEEERQRGNFPDRFSGHQFPNYSSELNVNALLLGDSALYLCASSLVGGSHRADEQYFGPGTRLTVT.

V is TRBV23-1 and J is TRBJ2-1, with 9 bases matching TRBD1. TRBV23-1 is identified as an open reading frame with a role that is uncertain. Unmatched junction bases numbered 5, after V lost 1 base and J lost 4 bases. CDR3 length equals 16 residues. The CDR3 DNA sequence: TGCGCCAGCAGTCAATACGGACAGGGGCCATACAATGAGCAGTTCTTC. This sequence encodes CASSQYGQGPYNEQFF.

This clone was recorded a few times. The CDR3 loop reads CASTPFGHTGTEAFF. CDR3 nucleotide sequence: TGTGCCAGCACCCCGTTCGGCCATACAGGCACTGAAGCTTTCTTT. V usage is TRBV11-2 and J usage is TRBJ1-1; tentatively, D is TRBD1 (5 bases). V was clipped by 7 bases and J by 4 bases, with 19 bases between them. The CDR3 has 15 amino acids. The germline V gene encodes CDR1 SGHAT and CDR2 FQNNGV.